This paragraph reports one TCR beta chain. CDR3 length: 16 residues. CDR1 is SGHRS, CDR2 YFSETQ, per germline. V was cut by 0 bases and J by 0 bases, with 11 bases left in between. These data are taken from a study of blood T cell repertoires in COVID-19. Turning to the study itself: The United States, Italy and Spain supplied acute and convalescent COVID-19 samples.

In the original workflow: The authors estimated nucleated cell counts from reference gene primer amplification. Libraries were prepared by immunoSEQ multiplex PCR; TCRdb keeps only in-frame clonotypes and omits some of them. The V and J calls and clone size come from that table; D and trimming were worked out from the DNA. The sample holds roughly 65,000 clones, more than 60% seen once. The receptor was derived from a human donor in a cohort sampled during active COVID-19. The chain has TRBV5-1 and TRBJ2-3; weak D call: TRBD2 (5 bases). The sequenced sample was peripheral blood. The CDR3 DNA reads as TGCGCCAGCAGCTTGGAGGGCCGGACTAGCACAGATACGCAGTATTTT. This gives the protein CASSLEGRTSTDTQYF.